Each of the 14 T cell receptor beta chains below was sequenced from the same sample in a study of shared clonotypes between healthy human individuals (dated by TCRdb to the early 2020s). The protocol used for the library was the immunoSEQ multiplex PCR assay. This immuneACCESS table, as held by TCRdb, lists in-frame sequences with V and J called but not all clones. Of the missing ones, under half trace to an unresolved V gene in checked studies; the others have no known cause. In this sample the table shows about 2.4 million clones, 90% to 95% of which occur a single time. The ten largest make up about 0.39% of the sample. Material for sequencing was naive CD4+ T cells from PBMCs. The intended sense of this specimen's cell subset or site label: CD45RA+ positively selected. These receptor sequences come from a man aged 18 to 30 in good health. Some clones in this sample may be carry-over from other donors' samples.

This chain uses TRBV18 with TRBJ2-1, with 8 bases identical to TRBD1. Germline CDR1 is KGHSH and CDR2 is LQKENI. The V segment lost 5 bases and the J segment 5 bases; nucleotides outside the gene matches: 5. This CDR3 spans 14 amino acids. The CDR3 DNA is TGTGCCAGCTCATCGACAGGGGTTAACAATGAGCAGTTCTTC. This sequence encodes CASSSTGVNNEQFF.

This clone showed up just once. The chain combines TRBV10-3 with TRBJ2-7, with 8 nucleotides matching TRBD1. Germline V gives CDR1 ENHRY, CDR2 SYGVKD. V gave up 4 bases and J gave up 9 bases; unmatched junction bases: 2. There are 11 residues in the CDR3. In DNA form, the CDR3 reads TGTGCCATCAGTGCGGGGACAGGGCAGTACTTC. Residues: CAISAGTGQYF.

This clone was found once. The identical CDR3 is also encoded by other nucleotide sequences in the sample. The chain's CDR3 is CASSQELDTQYF. The CDR3 bases are TGCGCCAGCAGCCAGGAGTTGGATACGCAGTATTTT. V is TRBV4-1 and J is TRBJ2-3; D gene ambiguous. V was shortened by 3 bases and J by 6 bases, with 7 bases between the two germline ends. Germline V gene data show CDR1 as MGHRA and CDR2 as YSYEKL. The CDR3 spans 12 residues.

This rearrangement joins TRBV2 to TRBJ2-7; possibly TRBD2 for D (6 bases). V lost 2 bases, J lost 2 bases, and 19 bases lay in between. The germline CDR1 and CDR2 sequences are SNHLY and FYNNEI. The CDR3 length is 17 residues. The CDR3, as DNA: TGTGCCAGCAGTGAAAATGTGGGGCTAGCGCGGGCCTACGAGCAGTACTTC. As protein: CASSENVGLARAYEQYF. Full variable domain (outside the CDR3, taken from reference TRBV2 and TRBJ2-7): EPEVTQTPSHQVTQMGQEVILRCVPISNHLYFYWYRQILGQKVEFLVSFYNNEISEKSEIFDDQFSVERPDGSNFTLKIRSTKLEDSAMYFCASSENVGLARAYEQYFGPGTRLTVT.

The V and J genes are TRBV11-2 and TRBJ1-2; 7 bases map to TRBD1. The CDR3 length is 14 residues. Trimming took 4 bases from V and 8 from J; bases not matched to a gene: 10. From germline, CDR1 is SGHAT and CDR2 FQNNGV. CDR3 coding DNA: TGTGCCAGCAGCTCCCACGACAGGGACGTCGGCTACACCTTC. It is translated as CASSSHDRDVGYTF.

The chain recombines TRBV15 with TRBJ2-7; TRBD2 is a possible D gene (5 bases). The V end was cut by 2 bases, the J end by 2 bases, with 16 bases between. Germline V gene data show CDR1 as LNHNV and CDR2 as YYDKDF (reference sequence). The CDR3 spans 16 residues. The CDR3: CATSRTRRTGAYEQYF. The CDR3 DNA reads TGTGCCACCAGCAGAACGAGGCGGACTGGGGCCTACGAGCAGTACTTC.

This clone was seen a single time. The J gene is TRBJ1-5, the V gene TRBV28; TRBD1 matches at 8 bases. CDR3 length: 15 residues. Germline assignment: CDR1 MDHEN and CDR2 SYDVKM. V was clipped by 5 bases and J by 4 bases; unmatched bases: 7. Here the CDR3 reads CASSPLDRANQPQHF. As DNA, the CDR3 is TGTGCCAGCAGTCCCTTGGACAGGGCAAATCAGCCCCAGCATTTT.

Only one count was recorded for this clone. Germline is not matched at one junction end, which may reflect a read error. The V gene is TRBV6-6, the J gene TRBJ2-1; the D is unclear. The CDR3 consists of 14 residues. The germline gives CDR1 MNHNY, CDR2 SVGAGI (reference sequence). For the CDR3, the DNA is TGTGCCAGCAGCTCGAACCGAGACCCGCCTTATCCGCTCTTC. Its protein is CASSSNRDPPYPLF.

The genes are TRBV6-1 and TRBJ2-3; D gene uncertain. CDR1 MNHNS and CDR2 SASEGT come from the germline V gene. The V end lost 0 bases, the J end lost 5 bases, and 3 bases lay between the germline ends. CDR3 length equals 12 residues. The CDR3 region has the DNA TGTGCCAGCAGTGAAGCCTTAGATACGCAGTATTTT. Translation: CASSEALDTQYF.

This clone has only one observation. V and J are TRBV5-4 and TRBJ2-1; TRBD2 matches at 14 bases. The CDR3 is 17 amino acids. Per germline, CDR1 SGHNT and CDR2 YYREEE (reference sequence). V gave up 4 bases and J gave up 10 bases; unmatched junction bases: 13. The CDR3 spells CASSRSGTSGSGREQFF. CDR3 DNA: TGTGCCAGCAGCAGATCCGGGACTAGCGGGAGCGGGCGGGAGCAGTTCTTC.

The chain is built from TRBV28 and TRBJ1-5; D not resolved. The CDR3 has 13 residues. V gave up 4 bases and J gave up 5 bases, with 9 bases separating them. The V gene's germline CDR1 is MDHEN and CDR2 SYDVKM. The CDR3 DNA reads as TGTGCCAGCAGTTCCTTGAGGGATCAGCCCCAGCATTTT. Its translation: CASSSLRDQPQHF. The full variable domain, in which reference TRBV28 and TRBJ1-5 provide the parts outside the CDR3, is DVKVTQSSRYLVKRTGEKVFLECVQDMDHENMFWYRQDPGLGLRLIYFSYDVKMKEKGDIPEGYSVSREKKERFSLILESASTNQTSMYLCASSSLRDQPQHFGDGTRLSIL.

The genes are TRBV28 and TRBJ2-7, with 9 positions matching TRBD1. V shed 5 bases, J shed 5 bases, and the junction held 10 bases outside the gene matches. The CDR3 spans 15 residues. Per germline, CDR1 MDHEN and CDR2 SYDVKM. The CDR3, as DNA: TGTGCCAGCAGTCCCCGGGGACAGGGAAGGAACGAGCAGTACTTC. Translated: CASSPRGQGRNEQYF.

The chain couples TRBV28 to TRBJ1-2; D gene uncertain. Trimming removed 5 bases from V and 0 bases from J, with 10 bases in between. This CDR3 has 14 amino acids. Germline CDR1 MDHEN, CDR2 SYDVKM. CDR3 amino acids: CASSPPGSNYGYTF. The CDR3 region has the DNA TGTGCCAGCAGTCCCCCCGGGTCTAACTATGGCTACACCTTC.

V gene TRBV6-5 combines with J gene TRBJ2-7; D tentatively reads TRBD1 or TRBD2 (6 bases each). The germline CDR1 and CDR2 sequences are MNHEY and SVGAGI. V shed 2 bases and J shed 6 bases, with 14 bases lying between them. There are 14 residues in the CDR3. The CDR3 bases are TGTGCCAGCAGTTACCCGCCGAAGGGGGGCGAGCAGTACTTC. The encoded protein is CASSYPPKGGEQYF.